This T cell receptor beta chain was sequenced in a study of blood T cells in healthy people across ages. The study, taken as a whole, reports: Among T cells, TCR beta diversity per million cells dropped roughly linearly as age rose.

A second PCR, run for 7 to 11 cycles, used a sample-barcoded 5' primer plus a J-beta primer mix. TCRdb called the 5' RACE reads again in MiXCR, with one record for every CDR3 protein. The table includes about 930,000 distinct CDR3 sequences, about 29% detected once. From germline, CDR1 is MNHNS and CDR2 SASEGT. Trimming shortened V by 4 bases and J by 2 bases, and 11 bases separated the two germline ends. CDR3 length: 14 amino acids. This clonotype showed up many times. What it binds is unknown. The same specimen was also included in a second study, on T cells of mothers and their children. That source adds: Donation involved a few healthy Caucasian mothers and the six children that they had.

The V call is TRBV6-1, the J call TRBJ2-5; no reliable D call. Sequencing was performed on blood. This receptor was taken from a woman between 40 and 55 years old in good health. CDR3 region: CASSGGHSQETQYF. CDR3 in DNA: TGTGCCAGCAGTGGTGGGCACAGTCAAGAGACCCAGTACTTC.